A single sample gave rise to the 8 T cell receptor beta chains below, sequenced in a study of CD8 T cells in ankylosing spondylitis. General observations from the study: Made up of eight highly homologous variants, a TCR beta motif appeared characteristic of ankylosing spondylitis blood.

Their cognate antigens are unknown. TCRdb re-derived calls from the 5' RACE reads in MiXCR, one entry per CDR3 protein. The sample holds fewer than 550,000 distinct CDR3 sequences; about 5.4% are singletons and the top ten take under 4.5%. Sequenced input: blood, either unsorted or a sorted T cell fraction (not recorded which). The receptors come from a male donor with ankylosing spondylitis.

There are many counts of this clonotype. At one of its ends the junction is not consistent with the germline gene, which may arise from a read error. The V call is TRBV7-7, the J call TRBJ2-2; 7 bases are a match to TRBD1. In germline, CDR1 is SSHAT, CDR2 FNYEAQ (reference sequence). This CDR3 has 14 amino acids. CDR3 bases: TGTGCTAGCAGCTTGACAGGGCACACCGGGGAGCTGTTTTTT. Translating it yields CASSLTGHTGELFF.

This clonotype was picked up a small number of times. The V gene is TRBV4-3, the J gene TRBJ2-7; 7 bases line up with TRBD1. The V and J ends lost 4 bases and 3 bases, in that order; junction bases with no gene match: 9. Germline CDR1 reads LGHNA; CDR2 reads YSLEER. The CDR3 sequence is 15 residues long. The CDR3 DNA reads TGCGCCAGCAGCCGGGGACCGGGACAGTACTACGAGCAGTACTTC. Translation: CASSRGPGQYYEQYF.

This clonotype was seen repeatedly, ten times or more. The rearrangement links TRBV5-1 to TRBJ1-1; the D is unclear. Trimming removed 4 bases at V and 1 base at J, with 8 bases between. This CDR3 has 13 residues. In germline, CDR1 is SGHRS, CDR2 YFSETQ. The CDR3 is CASSGYRNTEAFF. The DNA for the CDR3 is TGCGCCAGCAGCGGTTACAGGAACACTGAAGCTTTCTTT.

This clonotype was detected many times. The V gene is TRBV6-5, the J gene TRBJ2-1, with 8 bases identical to TRBD2. The CDR3 has 16 residues. The trim removed 7 bases at V and 0 bases at J, leaving 8 bases unmatched. Germline V CDR1 and CDR2: MNHEY, SVGAGI. CDR3: CASILAGTTSYNEQFF. The CDR3 DNA follows: TGTGCCAGCATTTTAGCGGGGACAACCTCCTACAATGAGCAGTTCTTC.

In its sample, this clonotype was seen many times. The chain uses TRBV10-3 and TRBJ2-3; 8 nucleotides line up with TRBD2. This CDR3 contains 15 residues. With V trimmed by 3 bases and J by 2 bases, 4 bases remained unmatched. CDR1 and CDR2 from the germline V gene are ENHRY and SYGVKD. The CDR3 region has the DNA TGTGCCATCAGTGAACCAGCGGGGGCCACAGATACGCAGTATTTT. This gives the protein CAISEPAGATDTQYF.

The sample holds many counts of this clonotype. This chain connects TRBV25-1 to TRBJ1-2; D ambiguous. V was pared by 4 bases and J by 6 bases, with 21 bases between. Germline V gene data show CDR1 as MGHDK and CDR2 as SYGVNS. The CDR3 runs to 16 residues. CDR3 sequence: CASSANFPLGLHGYTF. The CDR3 coding sequence is TGTGCCAGCAGTGCAAACTTCCCCCTCGGCCTCCATGGCTACACCTTC.

This clonotype was observed many times. This rearrangement joins TRBV20-1 to TRBJ1-2, with 9 bases aligning to TRBD1. With 0 bases clipped from V and 6 bases from J, the junction kept 5 bases outside the gene matches. CDR1 is DFQATT, CDR2 SNEGSKA, per germline (reference sequence). The CDR3 is 14 amino acids. In DNA form, the CDR3 reads TGCAGTGCTAGAGAACAGGGGGCGTTCCATGGCTACACCTTC. Amino acids: CSAREQGAFHGYTF.

At least ten counts were recorded for this clonotype. The chain combines TRBV5-1 with TRBJ1-1; a weak D match, TRBD1 (5 bases). Trimming took 7 bases from V and 1 from J, leaving 11 bases between them. The germline V gene encodes CDR1 SGHRS and CDR2 YFSETQ. The CDR3 totals 13 residues. The CDR3 loop reads CASGTGQNTEAFF. For the CDR3, the DNA is TGCGCCAGCGGGACTGGACAGAACACTGAAGCTTTCTTT.